This passage covers 24 T cell receptor beta chains from one sample sequenced in a study of blood T cell repertoires in COVID-19. Measured with immunoSEQ multiplex PCR; TCRdb has only the in-frame clones, and not every one. The profile shows approximately 260,000 clones, roughly 80% of them singletons. The sequenced material came from peripheral blood. The origin of the receptors is a woman aged 40 to 49 with active or convalescent COVID-19.

The genes are TRBV9 and TRBJ1-1; D is ambiguous. The germline CDR1 and CDR2 sequences are SGDLS and YYNGEE. The CDR3 is 12 residues long. Between the trimmed V and J ends, which lost 7 bases and 0 bases, there was a span of 7 bases. The CDR3 protein is CASGPMNTEAFF. CDR3 sequence (DNA): TGTGCCAGCGGGCCGATGAACACTGAAGCTTTCTTT.

This clone came up once. This rearrangement joins TRBV7-8 to TRBJ1-1; possibly TRBD1 for D (5 bases). Germline V gene lookup returns CDR1 SGHVS and CDR2 FQNEAQ. The V end lost 5 bases, the J end lost 0 bases, and 10 bases lay between the germline ends. The CDR3 runs 14 residues. The DNA of the CDR3 is TGTGCCAGCAGCGGCAGGGATATGAACACTGAAGCTTTCTTT. It translates to CASSGRDMNTEAFF. Together with reference TRBV7-8 and TRBJ1-1, the CDR3 gives the full variable domain: GAGVSQSPRYKVAKRGQDVALRCDPISGHVSLFWYQQALGQGPEFLTYFQNEAQLDKSGLPSDRFFAERPEGSVSTLKIQRTQQEDSAVYLCASSGRDMNTEAFFGQGTRLTVV.

In DNA form, the CDR3 reads TGTGCCACCGGGACAGGGGGCGGTGTGTCTATGAACACTGAAGCTTTCTTT. This translates into CATGTGGGVSMNTEAFF. The rearrangement links TRBV10-3 to TRBJ1-1; TRBD1 matches 12 bases. Germline loops: CDR1 ENHRY, CDR2 SYGVKD. The CDR3 is made up of 17 amino acids. The J segment lost 0 bases and the V segment lost 10 bases, leaving 12 bases of the junction unmatched.

The rearrangement joins TRBV12-3 or TRBV12-4 to TRBJ2-1; D perhaps matches TRBD2 (6 bases). Trimming cost V 5 bases and J 8 bases, with 13 bases left between them. The CDR3 spans 13 residues. The CDR3 coding sequence is TGTGCCAGCAGTCCCGCCGGGAGAGATGAGCAGTTCTTC. Translating gives CASSPAGRDEQFF.

The rearrangement joins TRBV11-2 to TRBJ2-7, with D possibly TRBD2 on 5 matching bases. CDR3 length equals 15 residues. The V gene's germline CDR1 is SGHAT and CDR2 FQNNGV. Trimming cost V 1 base and J 2 bases, with 12 bases left between them. In nucleotides, the CDR3 is TGTGCCAGCAGCTTAGGTCACGCGGGCCCCTACGAGCAGTACTTC. This encodes CASSLGHAGPYEQYF.

The chain combines TRBV5-4 with TRBJ1-2; D not resolved. Germline-derived CDR1 and CDR2 are SGHNT and YYREEE (reference sequence). The CDR3 contains 13 residues. V was trimmed by 4 bases and J by 8 bases, leaving 15 bases between them. CDR3 nucleotides: TGTGCCAGCAGCACCCCCCGAGGGAGCGGCTACACCTTC. This sequence encodes CASSTPRGSGYTF.

V gene TRBV30 combines with J gene TRBJ1-5, with TRBD1 matching over 8 bases. V trimming: 1 base; J trimming: 5 bases; junction bases outside the gene matches: 7. The CDR3 is made up of 15 amino acids. Germline V CDR1 and CDR2: GTSNPN, SVGIG (reference sequence). CDR3 in amino acids: CAWSGIGQGYQPQHF. For the CDR3, the DNA is TGTGCCTGGAGTGGAATCGGACAGGGTTATCAGCCCCAGCATTTT.

The V gene is TRBV5-4, the J gene TRBJ2-5; TRBD1 matches at 9 bases. The junction had 5 bases not matched to a gene; V was cut back by 4 bases and J by 4 bases. Germline values: CDR1 SGHNT, CDR2 YYREEE (reference sequence). The length of the CDR3 is 14 residues. The CDR3, as DNA: TGTGCCAGCAGCGCGGGACAGGGTAGAGAGACCCAGTACTTC. Encoded protein: CASSAGQGRETQYF.

The CDR3 region is CASSSIQGAKNIQYF. The CDR3 DNA is TGTGCCAGCAGCTCCATACAGGGGGCCAAAAACATTCAGTACTTC. This chain connects TRBV11-2 to TRBJ2-4, with 7 bases identical to TRBD1. Germline V gene data show CDR1 as SGHAT and CDR2 as FQNNGV. Trimming removed 4 bases from V and 1 base from J; junction bases left unmatched: 4. The CDR3 totals 15 residues.

The chain is built from TRBV10-3 and TRBJ2-2, with D possibly TRBD1 on 6 matching bases. Germline V gene data show CDR1 as ENHRY and CDR2 as SYGVKD. Deletions cut 8 bases from V and 6 bases from J, with 10 bases between. The CDR3 has 12 amino acids. Here the CDR3 DNA reads TGTGCCATCGCGACAGGCGCCGGGGAGCTGTTTTTT. Translating it yields CAIATGAGELFF.

The chain joins TRBV5-4 to TRBJ1-1, with 7 bases aligning to TRBD1. Germline assignment: CDR1 SGHNT and CDR2 YYREEE (reference sequence). The ends lost 3 bases at V and 5 bases at J; junction bases unmatched: 4. There are 13 residues in the CDR3. DNA of the CDR3: TGTGCCAGCAGCTCGACAGGGCTTACTGAAGCTTTCTTT. Amino acids: CASSSTGLTEAFF.

This clone occurred a few times. The chain has TRBV3-1 (or the pseudogene TRBV3-2) and TRBJ1-3, with 8 bases lining up with TRBD1. This CDR3 contains 14 residues. Germline loops: CDR1 LGHDT, CDR2 YNNKEL (reference sequence). J lost 5 bases, V lost 5 bases, and 5 bases had no gene match. CDR3 sequence (DNA): TGTGCCAGCAGCGTGACAGGGGTCAGAAACACCATATATTTT. Amino acid sequence: CASSVTGVRNTIYF.

This chain connects TRBV15 to TRBJ2-3; D gene ambiguous. V was clipped by 3 bases and J by 0 bases, with 10 bases between them. The CDR3 contains 15 residues. Germline V gene lookup returns CDR1 LNHNV and CDR2 YYDKDF (reference sequence). The CDR3: CATSRSPTSTDTQYF. The CDR3 nucleotides read TGTGCCACCAGCAGGTCTCCCACTAGCACAGATACGCAGTATTTT.

There are a few counts of this clone. This chain links TRBV2 with TRBJ1-1; D unresolved. Between the trimmed V and J ends, which lost 4 bases and 1 base, there was a span of 13 bases. CDR1 and CDR2 from the germline V gene are SNHLY and FYNNEI. This CDR3 has 15 residues. The CDR3: CASSAIGGGNTEAFF. CDR3 DNA sequence: TGTGCCAGCAGTGCAATCGGAGGCGGGAACACTGAAGCTTTCTTT. Full variable domain (remainder filled in from reference TRBV2 and TRBJ1-1): EPEVTQTPSHQVTQMGQEVILRCVPISNHLYFYWYRQILGQKVEFLVSFYNNEISEKSEIFDDQFSVERPDGSNFTLKIRSTKLEDSAMYFCASSAIGGGNTEAFFGQGTRLTVV.

This clone was seen just once. The chain employs TRBV7-3 and TRBJ1-2; 10 bases map to TRBD1. Germline loops: CDR1 SGHTA, CDR2 FQGTGA. The trim removed 3 bases at V and 5 bases at J, leaving 6 bases unmatched. The CDR3 has 15 amino acids. CDR3 sequence (DNA): TGTGCCAGCAGCTTTCCGGGACAGGGGTTTTATGGCTACACCTTC. Amino acids: CASSFPGQGFYGYTF.

J is TRBJ2-3 and V is TRBV13; tentative D call: TRBD2 (6 bases). The CDR3 sequence is 15 residues long. The germline V gene has CDR1 PRHDT and CDR2 FYEKMQ (reference sequence). Trimming removed 5 bases at V and 5 bases at J, with 17 bases between. The CDR3 region has the DNA TGTGCCAGCAGCCCGGAGGGCGCGGGGAGAGATACGCAGTATTTT. Translated, it gives CASSPEGAGRDTQYF.

The chain is built from TRBV12-3 or TRBV12-4 and TRBJ2-7; the D gene is possibly TRBD1 (5 bases). V lost 2 bases, J lost 7 bases, and 9 bases lay in between. The CDR3 length is 12 residues. The CDR3 region has the DNA TGTGCCAGCAGTTTACAGGGTCTTGAGCAGTACGTC. This encodes CASSLQGLEQYV.

V gene TRBV5-1 combines with J gene TRBJ1-4, with 7 bases aligning to TRBD1. With 4 bases clipped from V and 7 bases from J, the junction kept 10 bases outside the gene matches. The CDR3 consists of 15 residues. Germline CDR1 and CDR2: SGHRS and YFSETQ. CDR3 coding DNA: TGCGCCAGCAGCGACCGACAGGGAGGATCTGAAAAACTGTTTTTT. Its protein product is CASSDRQGGSEKLFF.

The chain uses TRBV4-2 and TRBJ1-5; TRBD1 aligns across 10 bases. Trimming cost V 0 bases and J 5 bases; bases outside gene matches: 4. CDR1 is LGHNA and CDR2 is YNFKEQ in the germline V gene. The CDR3 has 16 residues. The CDR3 DNA is TGTGCCAGCAGCCAAGAGGGGGGACAGGGGTATCAGCCCCAGCATTTT. Translating gives CASSQEGGQGYQPQHF.

The J gene is TRBJ1-2, the V gene TRBV5-4, with 9 bases identical to TRBD1. Germline V lookup: CDR1 SGHNT, CDR2 YYREEE (reference sequence). With 4 bases clipped from V and 4 bases from J, the junction kept 11 bases outside the gene matches. The CDR3 spans 16 residues. The DNA of the CDR3 is TGTGCCAGCAGCCCCGGGACAGGGAGTGCCCCCTATGGCTACACCTTC. Its translation: CASSPGTGSAPYGYTF.

The chain is built from TRBV6-1 and TRBJ2-1; a weak D match, TRBD2 (5 bases). There are 13 residues in the CDR3. Germline V gene lookup returns CDR1 MNHNS and CDR2 SASEGT. V lost 6 bases and J 0 bases, leaving 6 bases between the germline ends. The CDR3 here is CASRGDSYNEQFF. The CDR3 DNA follows: TGTGCCAGCAGGGGAGACTCCTACAATGAGCAGTTCTTC.

The chain carries TRBV7-8 and TRBJ1-6, with D perhaps matching TRBD1 (6 bases). This CDR3 contains 13 residues. Deletions cut 5 bases from V and 10 bases from J, with 12 bases between. CDR1 is SGHVS, CDR2 FQNEAQ, per germline. CDR3 protein: CASSQGQGSPLHF. In DNA, the CDR3 is TGTGCCAGCAGCCAGGGGCAAGGATCACCCCTCCACTTT.

This chain uses TRBV11-2 with TRBJ1-2, with D uncertain. The CDR3 covers 15 residues. The germline CDR1 and CDR2 sequences are SGHAT and FQNNGV. Trimming left V 5 bases short and J 0 bases short, with 13 bases between. The CDR3 DNA sequence: TGTGCCAGCAGCGCCCAGGCTACCTCTAACTATGGCTACACCTTC. This gives the protein CASSAQATSNYGYTF.

The chain recombines TRBV3-1 (or the pseudogene TRBV3-2) with TRBJ1-2; D may be TRBD1 (6 bases). CDR3 length: 13 residues. CDR1 and CDR2 (germline): LGHDT, YNNKEL (reference sequence). The ends were cut back, 4 bases at V and 4 bases at J, with 10 bases in the middle. As DNA, the CDR3 is TGTGCCAGCAGCCTGGACAGCTTCTATGGCTACACCTTC. Residues: CASSLDSFYGYTF.